This T cell receptor beta chain was profiled in a study of T-cell memory formation after mild COVID-19. Germline CDR1 and CDR2: SGHKS and YYEKEE (reference sequence). After removal of 0 bases from V and 4 bases from J, the junction contained 4 bases not matched to a gene. This CDR3 is built from 15 residues. Comments on this clonotype: The target antigen is unknown.

General study points: Cross-reactive memory seemingly joined, as some responding clones were found in pre-infection memory. Contracting clones, day 15 to 85, had balanced CD4/CD8, and later expanders favored CD4+. Contracting CD8+ clones were enriched in EMRA, CD4+ mainly in CM and EM.

TCRdb re-called the 5' RACE reads with MiXCR, one entry per CDR3 protein. The data hold 500,000 to 600,000 distinct CDR3 sequences, with roughly 18% observed a single time. The receptor was isolated from an adult woman who had mild COVID-19 (a few samples of this study predate the infection). Cell type and time point are not known. The rearrangement joins TRBV5-5 to TRBJ1-5; 7 bases align to TRBD1. The material sequenced was PBMCs or a T cell subset sorted from them (not recorded which). CDR3 residues: CASSLAGQTNQPQHF. CDR3 bases: TGTGCCAGCAGCTTGGCGGGACAGACTAATCAGCCCCAGCATTTT.